This T cell receptor (beta chain) came from a study of blood T cell repertoires in COVID-19. Study-wide background: Specimens from acute and convalescent COVID-19 originated in the United States, Italy and Spain. The analysed material was cDNA or gDNA that came from T cells, B-cell-depleted T cells, or PBMCs.

Germline values: CDR1 ENHRY, CDR2 SYGVKD. The V and J ends lost 0 bases and 8 bases, in that order; junction bases with no gene match: 3. The CDR3 has 14 amino acids. Authors' analysis steps: Researchers report that nucleated cell counts were estimated from reference gene primer amplification. Clones were sequenced by immunoSEQ multiplex PCR, and TCRdb holds only the in-frame ones, with some missing. For V, J and clone size, that table is used; D and trimming come from the DNA. The table has roughly 250,000 clones, around 82% seen once. V usage is TRBV10-3 and J usage is TRBJ2-2, with 7 nucleotides matching TRBD1. The sequence came from a woman of 80 years or more with active or convalescent COVID-19. Sequenced input: peripheral blood. The CDR3 sequence is CAISESEGAGELFF. CDR3 coding DNA: TGTGCCATCAGTGAGTCCGAGGGGGCGGGGGAGCTGTTTTTT.